This T cell receptor (beta chain) was captured in a study of regulatory T cells in long-lasting Graves disease. Time point specified: newly diagnosed GD, antithyroid drugs for less than 3 months. Isolated PBMC RNA provided the starting material for the TCR library. The source of the patients was an endocrinology department in Xi'an, China. Construction of TCR beta libraries relied on iRepertoire HTBI primers and on Arm-PCR targeting CDR3 regions. TCRdb reanalysed the multiplex PCR reads using MiXCR and keeps one entry per CDR3 protein. The sample includes about 540,000 distinct CDR3 sequences, around an eighth of them seen just once. V shed 1 base and J 12 bases; nucleotides not matched to a gene: 8. This CDR3 is built from 14 residues. The germline V gene encodes CDR1 SEHNR and CDR2 FQNEAQ (reference sequence). These data are also associated with another study on T cells in Graves' hyperthyroidism and ophthalmopathy. That paper adds: In the blood, most expanded thyroid clonotypes above 0.001 appeared as well.

This sequence originates from a young man with Graves disease. The input for sequencing was peripheral blood mononuclear cells (PBMCs), taken at new diagnosis, from a patient treated with antithyroid drugs. This sequence joins TRBV7-9 and TRBJ2-1; 8 nucleotides align to TRBD2. CDR3 sequence (DNA): TGTGCCAGCAGCTTAGAGATCGGGAGGGAGGGGCAGTTCTTC. It codes for CASSLEIGREGQFF. Looking up the rest from reference TRBV7-9 and TRBJ2-1 gives the full variable domain: DTGVSQNPRHKITKRGQNVTFRCDPISEHNRLYWYRQTLGQGPEFLTYFQNEAQLEKSRLLSDRFSAERPKGSFSTLEIQRTEQGDSAMYLCASSLEIGREGQFFGPGTRLTVL.